This is a list of T cell receptor beta chains from one sample in a study of blood T cell repertoires in COVID-19. TCRdb keeps only in-frame clones here, not all; method: immunoSEQ multiplex PCR. Of 120,000 to 150,000 clones listed, around 87% are singletons. Sequenced sample: peripheral blood. The receptor set was obtained from a human donor in a cohort sampled during active COVID-19. The CDR3 runs from the conserved cysteine through the conserved F or W. D genes are given only for firm matches. Part of the rows lack a size; the others show once, few, many or a class for expanded clones.

cdr3_nt: TGTGCCAGCAGCCACGGAGTATACAATGAGCAGTTCTTC
cdr3_aa: CASSHGVYNEQFF
d_call: -
j_call: TRBJ2-1
clone_size: -
v_call: TRBV28

cdr3_nt: TGTGCCAGCAGCCAAGTTGCTAGCGGGGGGCCGGAGAAGCAGTTCTTC
cdr3_aa: CASSQVASGGPEKQFF
d_call: TRBD2
j_call: TRBJ2-1
clone_size: once
v_call: TRBV3-1/TRBV3-2

cdr3_nt: TGTGCCAGCAGCCCCCAGGCCAGCGGGAGGTCTGAGCAGTTCTTC
cdr3_aa: CASSPQASGRSEQFF
d_call: TRBD2
j_call: TRBJ2-1
clone_size: -
v_call: TRBV7-3

cdr3_nt: TGTGCCAGCAGCCAAACCCCAGGGGGCTCTACCGGGGAGCTGTTTTTT
cdr3_aa: CASSQTPGGSTGELFF
d_call: TRBD1
j_call: TRBJ2-2
clone_size: few
v_call: TRBV4-2

cdr3_nt: TGTGCCAGCAGTCTACGGACAGGGTCCTACGAGCAGTACTTC
cdr3_aa: CASSLRTGSYEQYF
d_call: TRBD1
j_call: TRBJ2-7
clone_size: once
v_call: TRBV27

cdr3_nt: TGTGCCAGCAGTCGGTCGGGGGTCATCTCGCCCCAGCATTTT
cdr3_aa: CASSRSGVISPQHF
d_call: -
j_call: TRBJ1-5
clone_size: few
v_call: TRBV2

cdr3_nt: TGTGCCTGGACCCCGAGGAACTATGGCTACACCTTC
cdr3_aa: CAWTPRNYGYTF
d_call: -
j_call: TRBJ1-2
clone_size: -
v_call: TRBV30

cdr3_nt: TGTGCCAGTAGTATTGACGACTTGCCGGCCGGGGAGCTGTTTTTT
cdr3_aa: CASSIDDLPAGELFF
d_call: -
j_call: TRBJ2-2
clone_size: -
v_call: TRBV19

cdr3_nt: TGTGCCAGCAGCTTAGCGGCGGCAACTAATGAAAAACTGTTTTTT
cdr3_aa: CASSLAAATNEKLFF
d_call: -
j_call: TRBJ1-4
clone_size: -
v_call: TRBV13

cdr3_nt: TGTGCCAGCAGCTTAGGAGCCTCGGGTACCTACGAGCAGTACTTC
cdr3_aa: CASSLGASGTYEQYF
d_call: -
j_call: TRBJ2-7
clone_size: once
v_call: TRBV7-9

cdr3_nt: TGTGCCAGCAGCCGCTTCTCTAGCGAGAGATTAGGAGAGCAGTACTTC
cdr3_aa: CASSRFSSERLGEQYF
d_call: -
j_call: TRBJ2-7
clone_size: -
v_call: TRBV5-6

cdr3_nt: TGTGCCAGCAGCCCAGTAAGCGGGAGTCAATACGAGCAGTACTTC
cdr3_aa: CASSPVSGSQYEQYF
d_call: TRBD2
j_call: TRBJ2-7
clone_size: -
v_call: TRBV7-2

cdr3_nt: TGTGCCAGTAGTACAAACCGGGGGGAAAAACTGTTTTTT
cdr3_aa: CASSTNRGEKLFF
d_call: -
j_call: TRBJ1-4
clone_size: -
v_call: TRBV19

cdr3_nt: TGTGCCAGCATCCCCACCGGAGGACGGAATTTTCGCTCGAACACCGGGGAGCTGTTTTTT
cdr3_aa: CASIPTGGRNFRSNTGELFF
d_call: -
j_call: TRBJ2-2
clone_size: -
v_call: TRBV9

cdr3_nt: TGTGCCAGCAGGGTAGGGGTTAGCGGGGAGCTGTTTTTT
cdr3_aa: CASRVGVSGELFF
d_call: -
j_call: TRBJ2-2
clone_size: -
v_call: TRBV6-6

cdr3_nt: TGTGCCAGCAGGCGACAGACGAGCTCCTACGAGCAGTACTTC
cdr3_aa: CASRRQTSSYEQYF
d_call: -
j_call: TRBJ2-7
clone_size: -
v_call: TRBV28

cdr3_nt: TGCGCCAGCAGCCAAAGCCTGACGGGTTCCTACGAGCAGTACTTC
cdr3_aa: CASSQSLTGSYEQYF
d_call: -
j_call: TRBJ2-7
clone_size: -
v_call: TRBV5-1

cdr3_nt: TGTGCCAGCAACCCGACAGGGGACCATGAGCAGTTCTTC
cdr3_aa: CASNPTGDHEQFF
d_call: TRBD1
j_call: TRBJ2-1
clone_size: -
v_call: TRBV27

cdr3_nt: TGTGCCAGCAGCTCCGGGACAGCTTTAGTTAAGTCCCCAGATACGCAGTATTTT
cdr3_aa: CASSSGTALVKSPDTQYF
d_call: TRBD1
j_call: TRBJ2-3
clone_size: -
v_call: TRBV5-5

cdr3_nt: TGTGCCAGCAGTTACGGGAGCTCGGAGACCCAGTACTTC
cdr3_aa: CASSYGSSETQYF
d_call: -
j_call: TRBJ2-5
clone_size: once
v_call: TRBV6-5

cdr3_nt: TGTGCCAGCAGCGTAGACAGCTACAATGAGCAGTTCTTC
cdr3_aa: CASSVDSYNEQFF
d_call: -
j_call: TRBJ2-1
clone_size: -
v_call: TRBV9

cdr3_nt: TGTGCCAGCAGGGGACAGGGTACTGAAGCTTTCTTT
cdr3_aa: CASRGQGTEAFF
d_call: TRBD1
j_call: TRBJ1-1
clone_size: -
v_call: TRBV7-3

cdr3_nt: TGTGCCAGCAGCTTAACAGAGTACGAGCAGTACTTC
cdr3_aa: CASSLTEYEQYF
d_call: -
j_call: TRBJ2-7
clone_size: -
v_call: TRBV5-6

cdr3_nt: TGTGCCAGCAGTGCAATGGCAGGGCAAATGGCTTTCTTT
cdr3_aa: CASSAMAGQMAFF
d_call: -
j_call: TRBJ1-1
clone_size: -
v_call: TRBV2

cdr3_nt: TGTGCCAGCAGTGAACAGGGGCAGTATGGTGAAGCTTTCTTT
cdr3_aa: CASSEQGQYGEAFF
d_call: -
j_call: TRBJ1-1
clone_size: few
v_call: TRBV2

cdr3_nt: TGTGCCAGTAGTATAGATAGGGGGAAGGAACGGACTGAAGCTTTCTTT
cdr3_aa: CASSIDRGKERTEAFF
d_call: -
j_call: TRBJ1-1
clone_size: -
v_call: TRBV19

cdr3_nt: TGTGCCAGCAGCCCAGGGTACTCTGAAGCTTTCTTT
cdr3_aa: CASSPGYSEAFF
d_call: -
j_call: TRBJ1-1
clone_size: once
v_call: TRBV5-4

cdr3_nt: TGTGCCATGGATCACCCGGAAAGACAGGGCTTTAACTATGGCTACACCTTC
cdr3_aa: CAMDHPERQGFNYGYTF
d_call: TRBD1
j_call: TRBJ1-2
clone_size: once
v_call: TRBV7-9

cdr3_nt: TGTGCCAGCAGCTTTTACAGACAGTCAGCTAGCACAGATACGCAGTATTTT
cdr3_aa: CASSFYRQSASTDTQYF
d_call: -
j_call: TRBJ2-3
clone_size: -
v_call: TRBV5-8

cdr3_nt: TGTGCCCGTAGCATGGGACTCGCGGGGGGGGCCTGGGTAGAATACACCGGGGAGCTGTTTTTT
cdr3_aa: CARSMGLAGGAWVEYTGELFF
d_call: TRBD2
j_call: TRBJ2-2
clone_size: once
v_call: TRBV19

cdr3_nt: TGTGCCAGCAGTTTCTGGGGGAGGGGCCCGGGCCTACTCTACAATGAGCAGTTCTTC
cdr3_aa: CASSFWGRGPGLLYNEQFF
d_call: TRBD2
j_call: TRBJ2-1
clone_size: -
v_call: TRBV27

cdr3_nt: TGTGCCAGCAGTCACCTGACTAGCGGAGCCTACAATGAGCAGTTCTTC
cdr3_aa: CASSHLTSGAYNEQFF
d_call: TRBD2
j_call: TRBJ2-1
clone_size: -
v_call: TRBV27

cdr3_nt: TGCGCCAGCAGCTCGGGACAGCTCCAAGAGACCCAGTACTTC
cdr3_aa: CASSSGQLQETQYF
d_call: TRBD1
j_call: TRBJ2-5
clone_size: -
v_call: TRBV5-1

cdr3_nt: TGTGCCAGCAGTTACCCAAGCGGGAGGAACACCGGGGAGCTGTTTTTT
cdr3_aa: CASSYPSGRNTGELFF
d_call: TRBD2
j_call: TRBJ2-2
clone_size: -
v_call: TRBV6-5

cdr3_nt: TGCGCCAGCAGCTTGGTTAGCGGGAGGGATGTCTCCTACAATGAGCAGTTCTTC
cdr3_aa: CASSLVSGRDVSYNEQFF
d_call: TRBD2
j_call: TRBJ2-1
clone_size: -
v_call: TRBV5-1

cdr3_nt: TGTGCCAGCAGTTTATTGGTAGCGGGCTCCTACAATGAGCAGTTCTTC
cdr3_aa: CASSLLVAGSYNEQFF
d_call: TRBD2
j_call: TRBJ2-1
clone_size: -
v_call: TRBV27

cdr3_nt: TGTGCCAGCAGCCAATTTTTACAGGGGCTCGATGAGCAGTTCTTC
cdr3_aa: CASSQFLQGLDEQFF
d_call: TRBD1
j_call: TRBJ2-1
clone_size: -
v_call: TRBV16

cdr3_nt: TGCGCCAGCAGTGAGCCACAGGGGGGAACCACCGGGGAGCTGTTTTTT
cdr3_aa: CASSEPQGGTTGELFF
d_call: TRBD1
j_call: TRBJ2-2
clone_size: -
v_call: TRBV10-1

cdr3_nt: TGCAGCGTTTCATACACGGGACTAGCGGGAGGGCCTGGGACGCAGTATTTT
cdr3_aa: CSVSYTGLAGGPGTQYF
d_call: TRBD2
j_call: TRBJ2-3
clone_size: -
v_call: TRBV29-1

cdr3_nt: TGTGCCAGTAGTATCGGGACAGGTATTGGCTACACCTTC
cdr3_aa: CASSIGTGIGYTF
d_call: TRBD1
j_call: TRBJ1-2
clone_size: -
v_call: TRBV19

cdr3_nt: TGTGCCAGCAGCCAAGCCCTTGGCGGTGGACAGGGCCCCACCGGGGAGCTGTTTTTT
cdr3_aa: CASSQALGGGQGPTGELFF
d_call: TRBD1
j_call: TRBJ2-2
clone_size: -
v_call: TRBV14

cdr3_nt: TGCGCCAGCAGCGCCGGGACAGGGGTCAATTCACCCCTCCACTTT
cdr3_aa: CASSAGTGVNSPLHF
d_call: TRBD1
j_call: TRBJ1-6
clone_size: -
v_call: TRBV5-1

cdr3_nt: TGTGCCAGTAGTAGGGGGGGCTTCTCGAACCCGCGGCCTGAAGCTTTCTTT
cdr3_aa: CASSRGGFSNPRPEAFF
d_call: -
j_call: TRBJ1-1
clone_size: -
v_call: TRBV19

cdr3_nt: TGTGCCAGCAGCTTTAGCGGGGGTCCCTACGAGCAGTACTTC
cdr3_aa: CASSFSGGPYEQYF
d_call: TRBD2
j_call: TRBJ2-7
clone_size: -
v_call: TRBV7-2

cdr3_nt: TGTGCCAGCAGCTTCGGACAGGGAAGGAACACTGAAGCTTTCTTT
cdr3_aa: CASSFGQGRNTEAFF
d_call: TRBD1
j_call: TRBJ1-1
clone_size: -
v_call: TRBV11-2

cdr3_nt: TGTGCCAGCAGCTTATTCGGGATACGGCCCGGACCAAAAACCGGGGAGCTGTTTTTT
cdr3_aa: CASSLFGIRPGPKTGELFF
d_call: -
j_call: TRBJ2-2
clone_size: -
v_call: TRBV11-2